These T cell receptor beta chains were read from a single sample in a study of T cell repertoires in cytomegalovirus infection. TCRdb called the reads again in MiXCR, with one record for every CDR3 protein. The sample carries some 24,000 distinct CDR3 sequences, around 21% recorded once. Which antigens these TCRs recognize remains unknown. This sample comprised CD8+ T cells from cultured PBMCs, obtained from culture after CMV antigen stimulation. The receptors shown here come from a human donor in good health (CMV status not recorded). Some clones in this sample may be carry-over from other donors' samples. The CDR3 runs from the conserved cysteine through the conserved F or W. Fields, in order: V gene, J gene, D gene, clone size, CDR3 DNA, CDR3 protein. D genes are given only for firm matches. Clone size is given for some rows only: seen once, a few or many times, or a class if the clone is expanded.

V: TRBV12-3/TRBV12-4; J: TRBJ1-1; D: TRBD1; size: -; DNA: TGTGCCAGCAGAAGTACGACAGGGTCCACTGAAGCTTTCTTT; CDR3: CASRSTTGSTEAFF
V: TRBV20-1; J: TRBJ2-5; D: -; size: few; DNA: TGCAGTGCTACTGGGGACTTAGCCCAAGAGACCCAGTACTTC; CDR3: CSATGDLAQETQYF
V: TRBV4-1; J: TRBJ1-3; D: -; size: once; DNA: TGCGCCAGCAGCCAAGAAGACAGCTCTGGAAACACCATATATTTT; CDR3: CASSQEDSSGNTIYF
V: TRBV4-1; J: TRBJ2-3; D: -; size: -; DNA: TGCGCCAGCAGCCAACGGCAGGGCACAGATACGCAGTATTTT; CDR3: CASSQRQGTDTQYF
V: TRBV7-9; J: TRBJ2-7; D: -; size: -; DNA: TGTGCCAGCAGCCAAGGGCCCGGCAGGGCAACCGAGCAGTACTTC; CDR3: CASSQGPGRATEQYF
V: TRBV20-1; J: TRBJ2-1; D: -; size: -; DNA: TGCAGTGCTAGAGATAGTCCCAGGCCCCTGAGCTCCTACAATGAGCAGTTCTTC; CDR3: CSARDSPRPLSSYNEQFF
V: TRBV7-6; J: TRBJ2-7; D: -; size: -; DNA: TGTGCCAGCAGCCCCGCGAACTACTACGAGCAGTACTTC; CDR3: CASSPANYYEQYF
V: TRBV27; J: TRBJ2-7; D: TRBD2; size: many; DNA: TGTGCCAGCAGTTATAGTTCTAGCGGGGGTTACGAGCAGTACTTC; CDR3: CASSYSSSGGYEQYF
V: TRBV7-9; J: TRBJ2-1; D: -; size: few; DNA: TGTGCCAGCAGACAGGCTGGGGGTGAGCAGTTCTTC; CDR3: CASRQAGGEQFF
V: TRBV4-1; J: TRBJ2-3; D: TRBD2; size: -; DNA: TGCGCCAGCAGGGTCATAGCGGGGGGGAACACAGATACGCAGTATTTT; CDR3: CASRVIAGGNTDTQYF
V: TRBV6-1; J: TRBJ2-7; D: -; size: -; DNA: TGTGCCAGCAGTGAAGAGAGAGTAAGGGAGCAGTACTTC; CDR3: CASSEERVREQYF
V: TRBV18; J: TRBJ1-6; D: -; size: -; DNA: TGTGCCAGCTCATGGGGTCTGGGTGGTGGTTCACCCCTCCACTTT; CDR3: CASSWGLGGGSPLHF
V: TRBV6-1; J: TRBJ1-5; D: -; size: -; DNA: TGTGCCAGCAGTTACCGGCGGGACAATCAGCCCCAGCATTTT; CDR3: CASSYRRDNQPQHF
V: TRBV28; J: TRBJ2-1; D: TRBD1; size: many; DNA: TGTGCCAGCAGTGGAACCGGGACAGGGTACGGCTCCTACAATGAGCAGTTCTTC; CDR3: CASSGTGTGYGSYNEQFF
V: TRBV7-8; J: TRBJ2-5; D: TRBD2; size: few; DNA: TGTGCCAACGGACTAGCGTTGTACGAGACCCAGTACTTC; CDR3: CANGLALYETQYF
V: TRBV10-3; J: TRBJ2-3; D: TRBD2; size: few; DNA: TGTGCCATCAGTGGACTAGCGGGGGAAGATACGCAGTATTTT; CDR3: CAISGLAGEDTQYF
V: TRBV7-6; J: TRBJ2-3; D: -; size: many; DNA: TGTGCCAGCAGCTTAGGCGCGGGGTCAGATACGCAGTATTTT; CDR3: CASSLGAGSDTQYF
V: TRBV7-2; J: TRBJ2-4; D: -; size: few; DNA: TGTGCCAGCAGCTTAGCTTATTTTGCTGACATTCAGTACTTC; CDR3: CASSLAYFADIQYF
V: TRBV12-3/TRBV12-4; J: TRBJ1-5; D: -; size: many; DNA: TGTGCCAGCAGGGTAGGGTATCAGCCCCAGCATTTT; CDR3: CASRVGYQPQHF
V: TRBV24-1; J: TRBJ1-5; D: TRBD1; size: few; DNA: TGTGCCACCGCAGGGCAGGGGGTACAGCCCCAGCATTTT; CDR3: CATAGQGVQPQHF